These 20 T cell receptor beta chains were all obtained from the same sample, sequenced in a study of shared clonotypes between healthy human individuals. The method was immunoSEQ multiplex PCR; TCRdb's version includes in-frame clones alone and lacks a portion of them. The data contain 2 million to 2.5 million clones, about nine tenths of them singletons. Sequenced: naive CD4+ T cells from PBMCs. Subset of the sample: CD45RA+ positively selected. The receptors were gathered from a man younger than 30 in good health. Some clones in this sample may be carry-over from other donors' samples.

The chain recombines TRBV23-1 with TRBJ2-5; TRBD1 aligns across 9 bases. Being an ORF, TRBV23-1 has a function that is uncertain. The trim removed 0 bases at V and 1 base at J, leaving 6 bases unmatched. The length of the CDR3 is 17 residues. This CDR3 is CASSQSLGGQGQETQYF. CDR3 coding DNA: TGCGCCAGCAGTCAATCGTTGGGGGGACAGGGCCAAGAGACCCAGTACTTC.

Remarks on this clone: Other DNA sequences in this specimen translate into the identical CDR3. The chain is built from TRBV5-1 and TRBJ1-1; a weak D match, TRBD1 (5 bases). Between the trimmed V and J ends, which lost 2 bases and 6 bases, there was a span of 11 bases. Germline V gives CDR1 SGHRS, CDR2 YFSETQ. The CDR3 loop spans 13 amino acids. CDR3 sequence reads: CASSFQGSAEAFF. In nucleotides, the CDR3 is TGCGCCAGCAGCTTCCAGGGTAGTGCTGAAGCTTTCTTT.

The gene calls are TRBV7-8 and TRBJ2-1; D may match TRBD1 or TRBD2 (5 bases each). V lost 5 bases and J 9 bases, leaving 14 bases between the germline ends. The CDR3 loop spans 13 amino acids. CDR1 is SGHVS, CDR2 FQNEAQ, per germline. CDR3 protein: CASSPPWGSEQFF. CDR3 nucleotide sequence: TGTGCCAGCAGCCCTCCGTGGGGGAGTGAGCAGTTCTTC.

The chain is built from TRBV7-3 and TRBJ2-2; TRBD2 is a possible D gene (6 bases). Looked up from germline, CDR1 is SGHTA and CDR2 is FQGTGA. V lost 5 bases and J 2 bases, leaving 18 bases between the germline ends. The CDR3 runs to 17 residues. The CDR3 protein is CASSPRSSRGNTGELFF. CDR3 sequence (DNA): TGTGCCAGCAGCCCCCGGAGCTCGCGGGGAAACACCGGGGAGCTGTTTTTT.

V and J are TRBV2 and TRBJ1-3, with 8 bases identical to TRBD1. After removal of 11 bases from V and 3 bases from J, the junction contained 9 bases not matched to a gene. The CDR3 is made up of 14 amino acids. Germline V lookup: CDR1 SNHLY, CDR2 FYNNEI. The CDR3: CAGKGTGVGNTIYF. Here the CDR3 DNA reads TGTGCCGGCAAAGGGACAGGTGTTGGAAACACCATATATTTT.

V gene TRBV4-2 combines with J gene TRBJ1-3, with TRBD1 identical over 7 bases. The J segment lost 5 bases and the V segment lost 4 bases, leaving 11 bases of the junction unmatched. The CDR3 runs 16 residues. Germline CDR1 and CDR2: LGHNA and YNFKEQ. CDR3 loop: CASSPKGTALRNTIYF. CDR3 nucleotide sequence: TGTGCCAGCAGCCCAAAGGGGACAGCCCTAAGAAACACCATATATTTT.

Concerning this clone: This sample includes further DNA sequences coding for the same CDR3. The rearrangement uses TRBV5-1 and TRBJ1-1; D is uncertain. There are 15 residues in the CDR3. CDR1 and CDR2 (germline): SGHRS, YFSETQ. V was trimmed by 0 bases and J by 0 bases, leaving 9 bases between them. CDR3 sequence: CASSLAGGMNTEAFF. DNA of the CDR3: TGCGCCAGCAGCTTGGCGGGAGGAATGAACACTGAAGCTTTCTTT.

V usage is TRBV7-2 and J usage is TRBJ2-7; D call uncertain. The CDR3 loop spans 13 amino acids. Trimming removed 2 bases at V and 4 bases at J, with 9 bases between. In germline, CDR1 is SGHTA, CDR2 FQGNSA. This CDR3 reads CASSLYPGYEQYF. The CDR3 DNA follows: TGTGCCAGCAGCTTATATCCGGGTTACGAGCAGTACTTC.

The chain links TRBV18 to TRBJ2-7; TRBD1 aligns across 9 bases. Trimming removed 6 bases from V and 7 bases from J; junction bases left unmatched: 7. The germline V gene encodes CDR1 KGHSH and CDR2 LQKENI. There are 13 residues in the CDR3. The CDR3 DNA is TGTGCCAGCTCCTCGGACAGGGGCCAGGAGCAGTACTTC. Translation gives CASSSDRGQEQYF.

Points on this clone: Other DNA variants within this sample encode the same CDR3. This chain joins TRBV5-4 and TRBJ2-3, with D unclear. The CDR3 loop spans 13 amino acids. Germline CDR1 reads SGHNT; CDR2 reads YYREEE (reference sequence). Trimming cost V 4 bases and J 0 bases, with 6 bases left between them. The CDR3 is CASSPDSTDTQYF. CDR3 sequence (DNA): TGTGCCAGCAGCCCGGACAGCACAGATACGCAGTATTTT.

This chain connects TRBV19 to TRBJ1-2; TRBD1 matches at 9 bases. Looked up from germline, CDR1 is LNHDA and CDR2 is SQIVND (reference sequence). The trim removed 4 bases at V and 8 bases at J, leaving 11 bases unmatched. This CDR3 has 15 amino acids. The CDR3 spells CASSTNYGTGTGYTF. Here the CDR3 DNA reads TGTGCCAGTAGTACCAATTACGGGACAGGGACCGGCTACACCTTC.

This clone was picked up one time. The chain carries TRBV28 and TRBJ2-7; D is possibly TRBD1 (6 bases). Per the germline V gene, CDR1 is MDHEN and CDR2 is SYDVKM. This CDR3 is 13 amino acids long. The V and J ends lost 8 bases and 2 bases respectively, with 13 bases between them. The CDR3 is CASHRAETYEQYF. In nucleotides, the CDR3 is TGTGCCAGCCACAGGGCCGAAACCTACGAGCAGTACTTC.

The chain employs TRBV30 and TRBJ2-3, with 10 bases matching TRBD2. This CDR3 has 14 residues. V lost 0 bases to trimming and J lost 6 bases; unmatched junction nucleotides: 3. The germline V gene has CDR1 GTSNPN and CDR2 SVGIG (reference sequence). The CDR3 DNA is TGTGCCTGGAGTGTACGAGCGGGAGGGGATACGCAGTATTTT. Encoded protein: CAWSVRAGGDTQYF.

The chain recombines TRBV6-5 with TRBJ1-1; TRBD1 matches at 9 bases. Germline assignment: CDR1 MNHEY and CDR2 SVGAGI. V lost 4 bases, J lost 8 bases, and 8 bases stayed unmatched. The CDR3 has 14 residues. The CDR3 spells CASSFTGGAVEAFF. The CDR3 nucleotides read TGTGCCAGCAGTTTTACAGGGGGCGCGGTGGAAGCTTTCTTT.

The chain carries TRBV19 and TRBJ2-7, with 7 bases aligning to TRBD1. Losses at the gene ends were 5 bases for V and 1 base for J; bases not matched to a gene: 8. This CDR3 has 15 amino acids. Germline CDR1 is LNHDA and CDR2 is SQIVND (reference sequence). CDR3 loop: CASSARTGVSYEQYF. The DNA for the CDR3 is TGTGCCAGTAGTGCGCGAACAGGGGTTTCCTACGAGCAGTACTTC.

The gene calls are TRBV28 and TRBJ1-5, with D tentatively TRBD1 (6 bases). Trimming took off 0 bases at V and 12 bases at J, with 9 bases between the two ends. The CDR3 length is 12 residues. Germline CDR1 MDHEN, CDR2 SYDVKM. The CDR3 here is CASSLWGAYQHF. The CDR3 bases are TGTGCCAGCAGTTTATGGGGGGCGTACCAGCATTTT. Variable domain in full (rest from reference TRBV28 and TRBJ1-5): DVKVTQSSRYLVKRTGEKVFLECVQDMDHENMFWYRQDPGLGLRLIYFSYDVKMKEKGDIPEGYSVSREKKERFSLILESASTNQTSMYLCASSLWGAYQHFGDGTRLSIL.

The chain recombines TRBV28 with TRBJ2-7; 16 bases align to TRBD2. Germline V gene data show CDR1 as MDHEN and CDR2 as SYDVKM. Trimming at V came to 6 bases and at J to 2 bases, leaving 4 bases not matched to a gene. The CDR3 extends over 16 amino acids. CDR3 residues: CASSMGLAGGAYEQYF. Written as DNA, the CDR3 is TGTGCCAGCAGCATGGGACTAGCGGGAGGGGCCTACGAGCAGTACTTC.

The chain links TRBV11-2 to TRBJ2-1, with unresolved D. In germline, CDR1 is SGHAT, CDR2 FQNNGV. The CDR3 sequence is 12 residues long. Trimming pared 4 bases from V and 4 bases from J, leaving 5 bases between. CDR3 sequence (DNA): TGTGCCAGCAGCTCCCCGTACAATGAGCAGTTCTTC. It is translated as CASSSPYNEQFF.

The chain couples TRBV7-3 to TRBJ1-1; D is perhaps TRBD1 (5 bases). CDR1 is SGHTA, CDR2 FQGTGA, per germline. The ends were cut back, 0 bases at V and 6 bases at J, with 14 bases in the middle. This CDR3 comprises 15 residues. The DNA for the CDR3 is TGTGCCAGCAGCTTAACGAGCAGGGCAGGAGCTGAAGCTTTCTTT. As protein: CASSLTSRAGAEAFF.

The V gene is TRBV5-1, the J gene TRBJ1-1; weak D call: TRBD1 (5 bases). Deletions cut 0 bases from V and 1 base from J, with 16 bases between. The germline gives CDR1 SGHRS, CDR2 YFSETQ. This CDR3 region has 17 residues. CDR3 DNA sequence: TGCGCCAGCAGCTTGGTTCCGGCCAGGGCAGAGAACACTGAAGCTTTCTTT. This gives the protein CASSLVPARAENTEAFF.